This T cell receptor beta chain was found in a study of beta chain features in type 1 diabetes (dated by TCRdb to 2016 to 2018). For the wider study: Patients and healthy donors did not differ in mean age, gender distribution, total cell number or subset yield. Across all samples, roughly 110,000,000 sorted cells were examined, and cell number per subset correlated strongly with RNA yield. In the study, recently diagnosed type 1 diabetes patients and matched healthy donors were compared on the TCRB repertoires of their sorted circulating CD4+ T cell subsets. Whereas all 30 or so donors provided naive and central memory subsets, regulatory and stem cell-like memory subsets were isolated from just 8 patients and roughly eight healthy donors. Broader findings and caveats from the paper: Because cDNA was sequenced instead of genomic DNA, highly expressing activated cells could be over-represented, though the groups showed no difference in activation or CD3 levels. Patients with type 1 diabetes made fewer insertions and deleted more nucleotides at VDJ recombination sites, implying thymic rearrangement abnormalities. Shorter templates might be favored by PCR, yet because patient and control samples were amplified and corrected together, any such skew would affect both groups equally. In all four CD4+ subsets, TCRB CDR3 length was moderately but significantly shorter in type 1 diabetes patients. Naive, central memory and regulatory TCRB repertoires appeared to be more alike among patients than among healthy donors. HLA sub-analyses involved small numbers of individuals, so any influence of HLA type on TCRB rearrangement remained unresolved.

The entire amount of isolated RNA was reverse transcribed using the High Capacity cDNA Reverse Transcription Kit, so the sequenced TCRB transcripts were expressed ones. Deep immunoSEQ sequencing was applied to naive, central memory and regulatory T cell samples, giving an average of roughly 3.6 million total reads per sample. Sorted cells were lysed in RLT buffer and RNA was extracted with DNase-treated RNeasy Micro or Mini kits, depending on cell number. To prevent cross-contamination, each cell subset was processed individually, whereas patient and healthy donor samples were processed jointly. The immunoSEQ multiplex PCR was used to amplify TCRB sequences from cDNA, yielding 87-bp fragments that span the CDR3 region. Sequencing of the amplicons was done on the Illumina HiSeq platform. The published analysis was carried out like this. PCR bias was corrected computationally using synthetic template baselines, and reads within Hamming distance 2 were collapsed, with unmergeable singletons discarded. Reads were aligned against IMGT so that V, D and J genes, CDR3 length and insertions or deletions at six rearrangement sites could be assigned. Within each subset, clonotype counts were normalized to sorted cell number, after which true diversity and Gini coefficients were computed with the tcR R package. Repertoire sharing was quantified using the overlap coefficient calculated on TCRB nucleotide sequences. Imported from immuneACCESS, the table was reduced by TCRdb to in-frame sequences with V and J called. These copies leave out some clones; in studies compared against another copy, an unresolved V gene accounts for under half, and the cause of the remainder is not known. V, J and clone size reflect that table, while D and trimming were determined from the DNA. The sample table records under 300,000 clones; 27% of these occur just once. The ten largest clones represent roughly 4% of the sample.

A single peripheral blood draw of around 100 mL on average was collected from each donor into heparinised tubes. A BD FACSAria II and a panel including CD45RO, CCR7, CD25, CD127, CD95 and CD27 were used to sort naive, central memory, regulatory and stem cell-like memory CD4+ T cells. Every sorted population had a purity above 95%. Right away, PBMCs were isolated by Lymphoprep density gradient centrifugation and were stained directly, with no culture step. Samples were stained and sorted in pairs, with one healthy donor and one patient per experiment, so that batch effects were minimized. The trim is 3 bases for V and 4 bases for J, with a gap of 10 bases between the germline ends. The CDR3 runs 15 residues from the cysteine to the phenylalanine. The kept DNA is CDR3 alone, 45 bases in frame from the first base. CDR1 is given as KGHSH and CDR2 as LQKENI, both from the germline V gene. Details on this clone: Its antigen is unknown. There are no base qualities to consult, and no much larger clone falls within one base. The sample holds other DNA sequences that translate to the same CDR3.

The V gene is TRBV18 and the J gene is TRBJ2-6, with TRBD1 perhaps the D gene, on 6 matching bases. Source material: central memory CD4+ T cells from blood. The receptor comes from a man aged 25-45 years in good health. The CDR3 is CASSPRGTGANVLTF. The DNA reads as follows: TGTGCCAGCTCACCCAGGGGAACCGGGGCCAACGTCCTGACTTTC.